Below, one T cell receptor (beta chain) is given with its context. Its specificity is not known. The length of the CDR3 is 16 residues. The trim removed 6 bases at V and 4 bases at J, leaving 11 bases unmatched. From germline, CDR1 is MDHEN and CDR2 SYDVKM. Measured with immunoSEQ multiplex PCR; TCRdb has only the in-frame clones, and not every one. The sample has about 150,000 clones, more than 80% seen once. These data originate in a study of T cell responses to AZD1222 COVID-19 vaccine. General study findings and limits: Sampling captured repertoires only after the peak T cell response. White British ancestry dominated among donors, who included more females, and clonal diversity was possibly underestimated.

Second-dose intervals near 4 or 12 weeks were combined. This rearrangement joins TRBV28 to TRBJ1-2; 10 bases align to TRBD1. The receptor's source is an adult who received the AZD1222 COVID-19 vaccine. The sample here was peripheral blood, taken 28 days after the second AZD1222 dose. The chain's CDR3 is CASRSDDRGLGYGYTF. CDR3 nucleotides: TGTGCCAGCAGGTCCGATGACAGGGGGCTAGGCTATGGCTACACCTTC.